The clone carrying this T cell receptor (beta chain) was counted only a few times. The authors' processing: Scientists estimated how many nucleated cells there were by amplifying reference gene primers. Produced via immunoSEQ multiplex PCR; TCRdb's table is partial and in-frame only. V and J calls plus clone size are reproduced from that table; the DNA served to infer D and trimming. The repertoire holds tens of thousands of clones, with approximately 88% as singletons. In germline, CDR1 is SGHRS, CDR2 YFSETQ. There are 13 residues in the CDR3. V lost 2 bases, J lost 10 bases, and 7 bases stayed unmatched. This sample was taken from a study of blood T cell repertoires in COVID-19. On the study more broadly: Acute and convalescent COVID-19 specimens originated in the United States, Italy and Spain. The cDNA or gDNA used as material had been derived from T cells, B-cell-depleted T cells, or PBMCs.

The specimen was peripheral blood. V and J are TRBV5-1 and TRBJ1-1; 8 nucleotides match TRBD1. The receptor was isolated from an elderly woman with acute or convalescent COVID-19. The CDR3 sequence: CASSFLGQDRAFF. CDR3 nucleotide sequence: TGCGCCAGCAGCTTTTTGGGACAGGACAGAGCTTTCTTT.